Listed below are T cell receptor beta chains from one sample, sequenced in a study of cytotoxic CD8 clonotypes in ibrutinib-treated CLL. The data were produced by immunoSEQ multiplex PCR, yet TCRdb's version contains in-frame clones alone and is incomplete. The sample carries over 150,000 clones, about 80% recorded once. Sequencing used PBMCs, obtained after 12 months of ibrutinib treatment. These receptor sequences come from a human donor with chronic lymphocytic leukemia. Each CDR3 is given with its conserved first and last residue. The D gene is left open where the match is weak. The size field is filled for only some rows; it gives once, few, many or a size class.

- TRBJ2-5 TRBV25-1 - CASSEGFQETQYF TGTGCCAGCAGTGAGGGGTTCCAAGAGACCCAGTACTTC
- TRBJ2-6 TRBV29-1 - CSVDGAGANVLTF TGCAGCGTTGATGGTGCTGGGGCCAACGTCCTGACTTTC
- TRBJ2-2 TRBV27 - CASSLQQNTGELFF TGTGCCAGCAGTTTACAACAGAACACCGGGGAGCTGTTTTTT
- TRBJ1-2 TRBV28 - CASSRQVVGGYTF TGTGCCAGCAGTCGACAGGTAGTAGGGGGCTACACCTTC
- TRBJ2-2 TRBV21-1 - CASSRPTGTGELFF TGTGCCAGCAGCAGACCTACAGGGACCGGGGAGCTGTTTTTT
medium-sized TRBJ1-5 TRBV2 TRBD1 CAIGQGGDQPQHF TGTGCCATCGGACAGGGCGGGGATCAGCCCCAGCATTTT
- TRBJ1-2 TRBV28 TRBD1 CASIRGPSYGYTF TGTGCCAGCATCAGGGGGCCCAGCTATGGCTACACCTTC
- TRBJ1-2 TRBV2 - CASSLEGYNYGYTF TGTGCCAGCAGTCTCGAGGGTTATAACTATGGCTACACCTTC
- TRBJ2-5 TRBV13 TRBD1 CASSRGQLIETQYF TGTGCCAGCAGCCGGGGACAGCTAATCGAGACCCAGTACTTC
once TRBJ2-7 TRBV19 - CASSMASGRSSYEQYF TGTGCCAGTAGTATGGCTTCCGGGCGCAGCTCCTACGAGCAGTACTTC
- TRBJ1-2 TRBV30 - CAWSGGAEGYTF TGTGCCTGGAGTGGAGGGGCGGAGGGCTACACCTTC
- TRBJ2-1 TRBV13 TRBD2 CASSPLAGSYNEQFF TGTGCCAGCAGCCCCCTAGCGGGTTCCTACAATGAGCAGTTCTTC
- TRBJ2-2 TRBV28 TRBD2 CASTIIAGRNTGELFF TGTGCCAGCACTATCATAGCGGGAAGGAACACCGGGGAGCTGTTTTTT
- TRBJ1-5 TRBV30 - CASDTGEIVGGQPQHF TGTGCCTCAGACACGGGCGAGATTGTTGGGGGTCAGCCCCAGCATTTT
many TRBJ1-2 TRBV5-5 - CASSLIRGRVYGYTF TGTGCCAGCAGCTTGATACGTGGCAGGGTCTATGGCTACACCTTC
once TRBJ2-3 TRBV19 TRBD2 CASSIGYGAGVTDTQYF TGTGCCAGTAGTATAGGATATGGAGCGGGAGTTACAGATACGCAGTATTTT
- TRBJ2-7 TRBV5-4 TRBD1 CASSLGTGTWGLGVF TGTGCCAGCAGCTTGGGGACAGGAACTTGGGGCCTGGGGGTGTTC
- TRBJ2-2 TRBV7-2 - CASSREGGAGELFF TGTGCCAGCAGCCGAGAGGGGGGTGCCGGGGAGCTGTTTTTT
- TRBJ1-2 TRBV18 - CASSPIWSSVGYTF TGTGCCAGCTCACCAATTTGGTCTTCGGTTGGCTACACCTTC
- TRBJ2-3 TRBV4-3 TRBD2 CASSQGGGLRTDTQYF TGCGCCAGCAGCCAAGGGGGGGGACTTCGCACAGATACGCAGTATTTT
- TRBJ2-7 TRBV7-9 - CASSRTGNYEQYF TGTGCCAGCAGTCGAACAGGTAACTACGAGCAGTACTTC
once TRBJ2-7 TRBV21-1 - CASSLKGQGGYEQYF TGTGCCAGCAGCTTAAAAGGACAGGGCGGCTACGAGCAGTACTTC
- TRBJ1-5 TRBV4-1 - CASSQDLRQPQHF TGCGCCAGCAGCCAAGATCTTCGCCAGCCCCAGCATTTT
few TRBJ1-3 TRBV7-9 - CASKSGAGNTIYF TGTGCCAGCAAATCAGGGGCTGGAAACACCATATATTTT